The clone carrying this T cell receptor beta chain turned up a few times. No antigen is known for it. 5'RACE template switching added a universal primer site and UMIs to TCR cDNA. TCRdb reprocessed the 5' RACE reads with MiXCR, giving one entry per CDR3 protein. The table includes roughly 300,000 distinct CDR3 sequences, around 6.8% detected once. This sample was taken from a study of T cells after yellow fever vaccination. Study results and caveats: The study re-detected most primary-vaccination clones after the booster (96% CD4, around 89% CD8). Abundant clonotypes from the bulk population could contaminate FACS-sorted repertoires. Clonotypes found in both CD4 and CD8 compartments made up a small share.

The ends were cut back, 5 bases at V and 6 bases at J, with 12 bases in the middle. Per the germline V gene, CDR1 is SGHTA and CDR2 is FQGNSA. This CDR3 is built from 13 residues. The rearrangement uses TRBV7-2 and TRBJ2-3, with D possibly matching TRBD1 (5 bases). Material: PBMCs, obtained about 49 days after the first yellow fever vaccination. The origin of this receptor is a young man who received the YFV17D yellow fever vaccine. CDR3 amino acids: CASSRQGSDTQYF. CDR3 sequence (DNA): TGTGCCAGCAGCCGCCAGGGATCCGATACGCAGTATTTT. The full variable domain, in which reference TRBV7-2 and TRBJ2-3 provide the parts outside the CDR3, is GAGVSQSPSNKVTEKGKDVELRCDPISGHTALYWYRQSLGQGLEFLIYFQGNSAPDKSGLPSDRFSAERTGGSVSTLTIQRTQQEDSAVYLCASSRQGSDTQYFGPGTRLTVL.